What follows describes a single T cell receptor (beta chain). This specimen comes from a study of blood T cell repertoires in COVID-19. Study overall: The United States, Italy and Spain provided the acute and convalescent COVID-19 samples.

Assignments of participants to cohorts depended upon their own reported clinical history. Per the germline V gene, CDR1 is SEHNR and CDR2 is FQNEAQ (reference sequence). The CDR3 consists of 14 residues. Trimming stripped 0 bases from V and 1 base from J, with 6 bases between. As handled by the study authors: Reference gene primer amplification gave nucleated cell count estimates. TCRdb's copy holds only in-frame clones and misses some; the assay was immunoSEQ multiplex PCR. The DNA gave D and trimming, while V, J and clone size come from that table. The data contain 250,000 or so clones, around 90% of them seen just once; the ten biggest clones take up 2.5% to 3%.

The TCR originated in a woman aged 25 to 39 with acute COVID-19. Material for sequencing was PBMCs or T cells enriched from blood (not recorded which). The J gene is TRBJ1-1, the V gene TRBV7-9; the D is unclear. DNA for the CDR3: TGTGCCAGCAGCTTAGCGCCAGAGAACACTGAAGCTTTCTTT. Translated: CASSLAPENTEAFF.